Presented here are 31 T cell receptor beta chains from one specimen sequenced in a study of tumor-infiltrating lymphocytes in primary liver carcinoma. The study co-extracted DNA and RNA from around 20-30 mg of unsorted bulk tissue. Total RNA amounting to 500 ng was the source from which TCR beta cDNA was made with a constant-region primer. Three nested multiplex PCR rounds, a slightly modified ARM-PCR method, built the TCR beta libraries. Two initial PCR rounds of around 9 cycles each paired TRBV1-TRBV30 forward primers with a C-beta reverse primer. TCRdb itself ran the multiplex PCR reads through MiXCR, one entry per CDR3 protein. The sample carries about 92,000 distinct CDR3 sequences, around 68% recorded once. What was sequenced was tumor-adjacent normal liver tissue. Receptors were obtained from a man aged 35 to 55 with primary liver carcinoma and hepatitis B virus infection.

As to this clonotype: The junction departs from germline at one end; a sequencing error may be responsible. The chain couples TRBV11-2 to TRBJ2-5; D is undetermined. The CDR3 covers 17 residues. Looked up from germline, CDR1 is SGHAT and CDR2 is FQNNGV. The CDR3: CVSSLVALSGFQETQYF. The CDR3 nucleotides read TGTGTCAGCAGCTTAGTGGCCTTGTCCGGGTTTCAAGAGACCCAGTACTTC.

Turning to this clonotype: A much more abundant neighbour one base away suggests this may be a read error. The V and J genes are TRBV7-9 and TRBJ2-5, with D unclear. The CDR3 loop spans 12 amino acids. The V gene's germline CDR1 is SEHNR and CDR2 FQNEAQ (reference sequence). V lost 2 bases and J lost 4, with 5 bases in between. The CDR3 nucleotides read TGTGCCAGCAGCTTAAGACGAGAGACCCAGTACTTC. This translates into CASSLRRETQYF. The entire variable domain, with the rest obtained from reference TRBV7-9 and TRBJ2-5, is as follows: DTGVSQNPRHKITKRGQNVTFRCDPISEHNRLYWYRQTLGQGPEFLTYFQNEAQLEKSRLLSDRFSAERPKGSFSTLEIQRTEQGDSAMYLCASSLRRETQYFGPGTRLLVL.

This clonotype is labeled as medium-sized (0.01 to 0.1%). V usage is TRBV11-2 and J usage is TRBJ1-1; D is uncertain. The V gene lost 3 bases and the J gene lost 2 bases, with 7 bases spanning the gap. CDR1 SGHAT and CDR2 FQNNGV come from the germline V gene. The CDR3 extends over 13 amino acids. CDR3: CASSLQVNTEAFF. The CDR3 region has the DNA TGTGCCAGCAGCTTGCAGGTTAACACTGAAGCTTTCTTT.

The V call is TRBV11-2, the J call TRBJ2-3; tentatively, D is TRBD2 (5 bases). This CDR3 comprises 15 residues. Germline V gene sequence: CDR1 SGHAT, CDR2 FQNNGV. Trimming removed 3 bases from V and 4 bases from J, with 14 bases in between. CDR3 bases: TGTGCCAGCAGCTTCTCTAGTGGGAGCTCAGATACGCAGTATTTT. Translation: CASSFSSGSSDTQYF.

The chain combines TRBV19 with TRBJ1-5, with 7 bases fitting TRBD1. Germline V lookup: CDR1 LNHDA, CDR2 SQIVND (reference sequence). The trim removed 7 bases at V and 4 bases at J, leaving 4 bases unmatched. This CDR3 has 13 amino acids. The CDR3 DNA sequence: TGTGCCAGTAACGACAGGGCGAATCAGCCCCAGCATTTT. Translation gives CASNDRANQPQHF.

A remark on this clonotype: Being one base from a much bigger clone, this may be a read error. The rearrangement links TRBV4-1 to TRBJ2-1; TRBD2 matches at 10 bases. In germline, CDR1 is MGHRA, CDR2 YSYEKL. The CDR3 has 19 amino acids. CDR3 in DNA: TGCGCCAGTTCTCCGACCTCTAGCGGGAGTTTTAGCTCCTGCAATGAGCAGTTCTTC. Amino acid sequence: CASSPTSSGSFSSCNEQFF.

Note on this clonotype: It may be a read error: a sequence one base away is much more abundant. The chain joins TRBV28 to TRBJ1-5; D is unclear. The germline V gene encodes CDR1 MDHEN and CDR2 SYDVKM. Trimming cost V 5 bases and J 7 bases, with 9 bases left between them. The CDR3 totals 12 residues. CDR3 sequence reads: CASSRLGQPQHF. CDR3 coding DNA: TGTGCCAGCAGTCGACTGGGACAGCCCCAGCATTTT.

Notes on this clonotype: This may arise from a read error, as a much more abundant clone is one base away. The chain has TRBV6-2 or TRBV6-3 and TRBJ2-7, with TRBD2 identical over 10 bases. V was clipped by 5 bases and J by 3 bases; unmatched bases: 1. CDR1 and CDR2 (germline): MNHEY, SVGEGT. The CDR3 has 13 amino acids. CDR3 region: CASSRLAGYEQYF. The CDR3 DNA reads TGTGCCAGCAGTAGACTAGCGGGCTACGAGCAGTACTTC.

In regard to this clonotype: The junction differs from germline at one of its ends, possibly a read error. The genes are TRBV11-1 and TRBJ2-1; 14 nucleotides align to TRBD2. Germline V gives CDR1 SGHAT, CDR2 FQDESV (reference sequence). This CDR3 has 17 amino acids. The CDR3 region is CASSLGLAGEVDNELLF. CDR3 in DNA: TGTGCTAGCAGCCTGGGACTAGCGGGAGAAGTTGACAATGAGCTGTTATTC.

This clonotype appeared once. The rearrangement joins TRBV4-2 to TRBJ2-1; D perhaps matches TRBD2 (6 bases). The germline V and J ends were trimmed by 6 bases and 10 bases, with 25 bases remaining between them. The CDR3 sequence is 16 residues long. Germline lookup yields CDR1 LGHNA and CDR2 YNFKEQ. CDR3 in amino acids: CASSQSLRSGEREQFF. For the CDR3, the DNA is TGTGCCAGCAGTCAATCCCTCAGGTCGGGAGAAAGGGAGCAGTTCTTC.

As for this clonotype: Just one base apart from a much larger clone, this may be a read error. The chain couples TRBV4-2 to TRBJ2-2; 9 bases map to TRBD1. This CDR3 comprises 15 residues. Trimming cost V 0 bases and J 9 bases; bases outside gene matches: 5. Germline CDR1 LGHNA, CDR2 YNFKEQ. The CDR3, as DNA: TGTGCCAGCAGCCAAGAGCGACAGGGGGTGCGGGAGCTGTTTTTT. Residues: CASSQERQGVRELFF.

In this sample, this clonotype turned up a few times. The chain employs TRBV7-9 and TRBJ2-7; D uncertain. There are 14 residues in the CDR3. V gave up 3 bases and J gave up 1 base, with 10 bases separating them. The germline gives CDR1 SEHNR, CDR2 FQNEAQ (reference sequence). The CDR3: CASSFPQLSYEQYF. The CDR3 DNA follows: TGTGCCAGCAGCTTCCCACAGCTGTCCTACGAGCAGTACTTC.

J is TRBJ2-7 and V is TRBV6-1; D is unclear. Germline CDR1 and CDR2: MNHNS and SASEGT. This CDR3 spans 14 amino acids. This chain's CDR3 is CASSQNRLDYEQYF. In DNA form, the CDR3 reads TGTGCTTCCAGCCAAAATCGGCTCGACTACGAGCAGTACTTC.

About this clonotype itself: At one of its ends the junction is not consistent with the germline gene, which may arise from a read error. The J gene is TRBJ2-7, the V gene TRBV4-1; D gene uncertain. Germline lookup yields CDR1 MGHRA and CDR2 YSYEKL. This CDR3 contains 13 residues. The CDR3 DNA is TGCGCCAGCTGCCAAAAAGAAGGGTTCGAGCAGTATTTC. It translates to CASCQKEGFEQYF.

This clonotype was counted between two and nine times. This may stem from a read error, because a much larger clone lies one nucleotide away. CDR3 protein: CASSLDRLAESYEQYF. DNA of the CDR3: TGTGCCAGCAGTTTAGACCGACTAGCGGAAAGCTACGAGCAGTACTTC. The rearrangement uses TRBV12-3 or TRBV12-4 and TRBJ2-7, with 9 bases identical to TRBD2. The CDR3 extends over 16 amino acids. V lost 1 base to trimming and J lost 3 bases; unmatched junction nucleotides: 7.

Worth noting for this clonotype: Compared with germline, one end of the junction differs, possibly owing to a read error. For the CDR3, the DNA is TGTGCCGGCAGCTTAATCAGCGGGAGGGGTAATGAGCAGTTCTTC. This encodes CAGSLISGRGNEQFF. This rearrangement joins TRBV11-2 to TRBJ2-1, with 10 bases lining up with TRBD2. Germline V CDR1 and CDR2: SGHAT, FQNNGV. This CDR3 is built from 15 residues. Full variable domain (rest looked up from reference TRBV11-2 and TRBJ2-1): EAGVAQSPRYKIIEKRQSVAFWCNPISGHATLYWYQQILGQGPKLLIQFQNNGVVDDSQLPKDRFSAERLKGVDSTLKIQPAKLEDSAVYLCAGSLISGRGNEQFFGPGTRLTVL.

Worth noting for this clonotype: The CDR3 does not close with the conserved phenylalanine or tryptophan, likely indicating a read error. The CDR3 region has the DNA TGTACCAGCAGTTTTTCTGGAAACACCATATATTCT. This gives the protein CTSSFSGNTIYS. V and J are TRBV12-3 or TRBV12-4 and TRBJ1-3, with D unclear. The CDR3 contains 12 residues.

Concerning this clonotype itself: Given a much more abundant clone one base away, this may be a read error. The CDR3 region is CASSPGRGDYEHYF. The CDR3 DNA reads as TGTGCCAGCAGCCCGGGACGTGGGGACTACGAGCATTACTTC. The V and J genes are TRBV5-6 and TRBJ2-7; 7 nucleotides line up with TRBD2. Germline V lookup: CDR1 SGHDT, CDR2 YYEEEE. The CDR3 is made up of 14 amino acids.

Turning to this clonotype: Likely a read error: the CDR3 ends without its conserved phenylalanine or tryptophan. CDR3 nucleotide sequence: TGTGCCAGCAGCTTAGTAGCAGGAGAAACCTACGAGCAGTACTAC. It yields the protein CASSLVAGETYEQYY. The chain joins TRBV11-2 to TRBJ2-7, with no clear D. With 1 base removed from V and 2 bases from J, the gap between germline ends came to 12 bases. The germline V gene has CDR1 SGHAT and CDR2 FQNNGV. The CDR3 sequence is 15 residues long.

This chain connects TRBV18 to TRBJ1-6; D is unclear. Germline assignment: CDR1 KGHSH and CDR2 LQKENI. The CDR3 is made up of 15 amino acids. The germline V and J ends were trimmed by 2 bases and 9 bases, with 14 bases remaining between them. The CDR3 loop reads CASSPATLRASPLHF. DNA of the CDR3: TGTGCCAGCTCACCAGCAACTCTTAGGGCTTCACCCCTCCACTTT.

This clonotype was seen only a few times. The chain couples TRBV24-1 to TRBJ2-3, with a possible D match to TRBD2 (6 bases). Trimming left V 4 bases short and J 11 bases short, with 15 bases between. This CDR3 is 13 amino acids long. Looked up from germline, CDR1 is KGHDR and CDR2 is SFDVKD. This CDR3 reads CATSDTTSEEQYF. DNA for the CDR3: TGTGCCACCAGTGACACGACTAGTGAGGAGCAGTATTTT.

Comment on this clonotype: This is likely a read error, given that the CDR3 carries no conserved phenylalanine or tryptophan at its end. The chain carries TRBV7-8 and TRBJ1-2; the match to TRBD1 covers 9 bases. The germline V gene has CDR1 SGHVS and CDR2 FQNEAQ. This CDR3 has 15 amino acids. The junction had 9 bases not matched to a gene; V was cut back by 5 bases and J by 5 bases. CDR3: CASSPRTGAKYGYTI. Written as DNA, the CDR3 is TGTGCCAGCAGCCCTCGGACAGGGGCGAAGTATGGCTACACCATC.

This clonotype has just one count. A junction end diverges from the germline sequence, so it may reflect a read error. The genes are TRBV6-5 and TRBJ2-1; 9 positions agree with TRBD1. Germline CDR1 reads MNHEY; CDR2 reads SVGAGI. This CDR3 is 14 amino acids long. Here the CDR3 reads CACSGTGSMNEQFF. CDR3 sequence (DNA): TGTGCCTGCAGTGGGACAGGGAGTATGAATGAGCAGTTCTTC.

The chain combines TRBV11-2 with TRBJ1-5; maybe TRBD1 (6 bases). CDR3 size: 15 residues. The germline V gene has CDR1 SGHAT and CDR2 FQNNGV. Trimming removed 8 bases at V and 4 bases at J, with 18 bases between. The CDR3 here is CASLGPPGTNQPQHF. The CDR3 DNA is TGTGCCAGCTTAGGCCCTCCCGGGACAAATCAGCCCCAGCATTTT.

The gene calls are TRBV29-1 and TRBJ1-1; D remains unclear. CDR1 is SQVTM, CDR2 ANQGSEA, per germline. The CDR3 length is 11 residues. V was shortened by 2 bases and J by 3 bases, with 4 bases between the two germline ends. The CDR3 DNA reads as TGCAGCGTTGAATTCGACACTGAAGCTTTCTTT. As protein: CSVEFDTEAFF.

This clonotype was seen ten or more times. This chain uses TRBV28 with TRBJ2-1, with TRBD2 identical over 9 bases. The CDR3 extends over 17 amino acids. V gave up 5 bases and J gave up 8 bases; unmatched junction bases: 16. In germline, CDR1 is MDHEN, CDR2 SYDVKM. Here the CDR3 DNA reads TGTGCCAGCAGTCTACATTATGGACTAGCGAGGGTAGATGAGCAGTTCTTC. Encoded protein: CASSLHYGLARVDEQFF.

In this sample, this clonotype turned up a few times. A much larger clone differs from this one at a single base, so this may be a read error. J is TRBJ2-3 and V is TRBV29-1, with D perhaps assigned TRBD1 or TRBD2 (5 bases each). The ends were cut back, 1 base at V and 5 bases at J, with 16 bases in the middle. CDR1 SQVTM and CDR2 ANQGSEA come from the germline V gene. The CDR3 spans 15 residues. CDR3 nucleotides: TGCAGCGTTGAAGGGGGGTTCTCGGTTATAGATACGCAGTATTTT. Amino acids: CSVEGGFSVIDTQYF.

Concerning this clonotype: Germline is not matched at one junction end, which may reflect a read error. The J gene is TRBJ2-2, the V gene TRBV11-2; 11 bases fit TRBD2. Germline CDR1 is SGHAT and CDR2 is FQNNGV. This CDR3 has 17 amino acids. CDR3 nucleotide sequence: TGTGCCACCAGCCCCCGACTAGCGGGGATTAACACCAGGGAGCTGTTTTTT. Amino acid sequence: CATSPRLAGINTRELFF.

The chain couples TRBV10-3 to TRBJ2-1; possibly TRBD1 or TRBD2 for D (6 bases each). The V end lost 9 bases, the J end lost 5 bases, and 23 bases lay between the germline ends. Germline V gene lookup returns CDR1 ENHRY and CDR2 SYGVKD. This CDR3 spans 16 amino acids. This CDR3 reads CAIGGFTGQGDNEQFF. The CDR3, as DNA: TGTGCCATAGGAGGGTTTACGGGACAAGGGGACAATGAGCAGTTCTTC.

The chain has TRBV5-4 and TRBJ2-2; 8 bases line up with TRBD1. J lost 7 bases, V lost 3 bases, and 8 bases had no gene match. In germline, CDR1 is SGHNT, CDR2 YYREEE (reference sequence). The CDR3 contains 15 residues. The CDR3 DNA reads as TGTGCCAGCAGCTCGACAGGGGACGGCGGCGGGGAGCTGTTTTTT. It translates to CASSSTGDGGGELFF. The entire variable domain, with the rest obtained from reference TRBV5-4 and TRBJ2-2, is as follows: ETGVTQSPTHLIKTRGQQVTLRCSSQSGHNTVSWYQQALGQGPQFIFQYYREEENGRGNFPPRFSGLQFPNYSSELNVNALELDDSALYLCASSSTGDGGGELFFGEGSRLTVL.

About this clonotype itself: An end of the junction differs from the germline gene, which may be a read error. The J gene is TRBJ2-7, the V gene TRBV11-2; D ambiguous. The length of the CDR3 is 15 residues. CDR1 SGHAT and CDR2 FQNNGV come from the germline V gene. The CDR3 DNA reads TGTGCCAGCAGTAAGGCCCAAGGTAAATCCTACGATCAGTACTTC. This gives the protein CASSKAQGKSYDQYF.